This T cell receptor beta chain is from a study of blood T cell repertoires in COVID-19. Across the whole study: Donors in the United States, Italy and Spain gave samples during acute or convalescent COVID-19.

TCRdb keeps only in-frame clones here, not all; method: immunoSEQ multiplex PCR. The sample records about 150,000 clones, almost 85% being singletons. Enrolled during active infection, Seattle patients were then followed longitudinally. From germline, CDR1 is GTSNPN and CDR2 SVGIG (reference sequence). The CDR3 is 13 residues long. V was cut by 4 bases and J by 0 bases, with 9 bases left in between. The clonotype originates from a woman older than 75 with COVID-19, enrolled during active disease. This chain links TRBV30 with TRBJ1-1; D remains ambiguous. The sequencing input was peripheral blood. The CDR3 is CAWKVTLNTEAFF. The CDR3 DNA reads TGTGCCTGGAAAGTGACATTGAACACTGAAGCTTTCTTT. The whole variable domain, filled in from reference TRBV30 and TRBJ1-1, reads SQTIHQWPATLVQPVGSPLSLECTVEGTSNPNLYWYRQAAGRGLQLLFYSVGIGQISSEVPQNLSASRPQDRQFILSSKKLLLSDSGFYLCAWKVTLNTEAFFGQGTRLTVV.